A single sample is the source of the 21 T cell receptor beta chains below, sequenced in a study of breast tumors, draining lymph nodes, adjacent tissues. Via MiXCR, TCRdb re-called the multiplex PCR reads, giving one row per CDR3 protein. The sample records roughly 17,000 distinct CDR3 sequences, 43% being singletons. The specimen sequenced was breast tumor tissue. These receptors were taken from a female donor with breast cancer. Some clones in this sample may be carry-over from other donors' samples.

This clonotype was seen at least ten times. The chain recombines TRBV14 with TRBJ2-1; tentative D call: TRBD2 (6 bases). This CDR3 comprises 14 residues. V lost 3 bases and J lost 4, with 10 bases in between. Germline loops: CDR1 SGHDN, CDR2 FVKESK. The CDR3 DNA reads TGTGCCAGCAGCCACCCGGGAGCTTACAATGAGCAGTTCTTC. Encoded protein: CASSHPGAYNEQFF.

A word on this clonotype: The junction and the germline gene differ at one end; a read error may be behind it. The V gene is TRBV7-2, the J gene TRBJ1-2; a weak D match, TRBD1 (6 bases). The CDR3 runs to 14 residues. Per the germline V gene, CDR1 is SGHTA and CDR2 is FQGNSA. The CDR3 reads CASSLTARGAGYSF. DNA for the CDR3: TGTGCCAGCAGCTTGACTGCCCGGGGGGCCGGCTACTCCTTC.

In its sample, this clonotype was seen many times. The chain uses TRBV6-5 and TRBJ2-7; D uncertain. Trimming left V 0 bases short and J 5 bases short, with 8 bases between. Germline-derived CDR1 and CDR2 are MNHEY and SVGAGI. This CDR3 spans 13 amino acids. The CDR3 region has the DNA TGTGCCAGCAGTTACTCGAAGTTCCACGAGCAGTACTTC. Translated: CASSYSKFHEQYF.

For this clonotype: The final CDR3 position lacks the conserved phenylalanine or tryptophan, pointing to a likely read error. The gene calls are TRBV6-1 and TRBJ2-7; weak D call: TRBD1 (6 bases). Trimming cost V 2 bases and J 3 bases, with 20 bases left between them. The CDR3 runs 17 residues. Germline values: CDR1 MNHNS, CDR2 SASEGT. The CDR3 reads CASSESIGARTVYEQYL. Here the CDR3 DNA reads TGTGCCAGCAGTGAATCGATCGGGGCAAGGACAGTCTACGAGCAGTACCTC.

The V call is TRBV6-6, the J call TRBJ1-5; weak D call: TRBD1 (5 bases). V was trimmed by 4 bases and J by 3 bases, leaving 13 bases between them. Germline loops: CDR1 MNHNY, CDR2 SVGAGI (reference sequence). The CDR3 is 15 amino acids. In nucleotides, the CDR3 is TGTGCCAGCAGTTCACGTCAGGGTTCCAATCAGCCCCAGCATTTT. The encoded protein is CASSSRQGSNQPQHF.

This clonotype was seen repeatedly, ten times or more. The CDR3 coding sequence is TGCGCCAGCAGCCCCGCGGTGAGGGGTCCCTACGAGCAGTACTTC. This translates into CASSPAVRGPYEQYF. V and J are TRBV5-1 and TRBJ2-7; D might be TRBD1 or TRBD2, each matching 5 bases. CDR3 length equals 15 residues. The germline V and J ends were trimmed by 4 bases and 2 bases, with 16 bases remaining between them. Germline CDR1 and CDR2: SGHRS and YFSETQ.

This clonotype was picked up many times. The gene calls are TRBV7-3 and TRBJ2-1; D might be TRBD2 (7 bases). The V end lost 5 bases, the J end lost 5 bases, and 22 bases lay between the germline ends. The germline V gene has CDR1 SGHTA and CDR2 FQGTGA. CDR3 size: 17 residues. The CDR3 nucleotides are TGTGCCAGCAGCCGGGGAGGGGGAGGAAGTAGCGACAATGAGCAGTTCTTC. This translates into CASSRGGGGSSDNEQFF.

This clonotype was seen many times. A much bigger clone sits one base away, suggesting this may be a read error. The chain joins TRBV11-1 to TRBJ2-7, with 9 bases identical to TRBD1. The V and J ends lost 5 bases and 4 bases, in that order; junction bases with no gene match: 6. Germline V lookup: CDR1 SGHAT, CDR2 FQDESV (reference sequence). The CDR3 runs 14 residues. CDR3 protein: CASSTRTGAYEQYF. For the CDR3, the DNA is TGTGCCAGCAGCACTCGGACAGGGGCATACGAGCAGTACTTC.

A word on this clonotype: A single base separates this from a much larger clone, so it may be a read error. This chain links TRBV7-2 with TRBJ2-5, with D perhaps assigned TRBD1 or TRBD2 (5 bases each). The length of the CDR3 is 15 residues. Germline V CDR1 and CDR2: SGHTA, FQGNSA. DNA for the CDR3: TGTACCAGCAGCTTTGGTGGCAAAAGGGGAGAGACCCAGCACTTC. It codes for CTSSFGGKRGETQHF.

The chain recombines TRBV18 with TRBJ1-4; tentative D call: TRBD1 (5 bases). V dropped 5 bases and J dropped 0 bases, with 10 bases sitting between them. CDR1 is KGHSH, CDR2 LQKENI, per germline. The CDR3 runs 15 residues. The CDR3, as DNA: TGTGCCAGCTCAGGCACAGGAGCAACTAATGAAAAACTGTTTTTT. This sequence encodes CASSGTGATNEKLFF.

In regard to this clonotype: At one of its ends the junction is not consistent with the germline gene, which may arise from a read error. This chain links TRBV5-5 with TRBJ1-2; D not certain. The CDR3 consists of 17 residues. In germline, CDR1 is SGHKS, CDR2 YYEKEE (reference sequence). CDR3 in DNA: TGTGCCAGCAGCTTGTTGCCCCCGGACGGAGCGAACTATGGCTTCACCTTC. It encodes CASSLLPPDGANYGFTF.

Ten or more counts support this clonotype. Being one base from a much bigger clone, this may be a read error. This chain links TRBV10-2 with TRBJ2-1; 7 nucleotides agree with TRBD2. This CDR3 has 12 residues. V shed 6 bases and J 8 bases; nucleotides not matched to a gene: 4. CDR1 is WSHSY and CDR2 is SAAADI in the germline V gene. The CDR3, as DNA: TGCGCCAGCAGGGGGGGGGGGGATGAGCAGTTCTTC. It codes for CASRGGGDEQFF.

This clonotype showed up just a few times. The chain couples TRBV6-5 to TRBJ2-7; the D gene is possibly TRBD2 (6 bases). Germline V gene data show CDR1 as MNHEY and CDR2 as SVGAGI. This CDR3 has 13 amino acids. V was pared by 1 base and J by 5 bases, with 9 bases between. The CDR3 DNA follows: TGTGCCAGCAGTTACTTGTCGGGGGACGAGCAGTACTTC. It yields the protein CASSYLSGDEQYF.

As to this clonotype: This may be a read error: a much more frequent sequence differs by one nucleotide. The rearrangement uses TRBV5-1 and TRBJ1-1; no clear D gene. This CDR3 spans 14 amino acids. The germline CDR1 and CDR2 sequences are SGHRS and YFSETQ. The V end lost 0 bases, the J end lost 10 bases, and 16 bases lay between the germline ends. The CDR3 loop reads CASSLGHRNMGAFF. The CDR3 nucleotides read TGCGCCAGCAGCTTGGGTCATCGTAATATGGGAGCTTTCTTT.

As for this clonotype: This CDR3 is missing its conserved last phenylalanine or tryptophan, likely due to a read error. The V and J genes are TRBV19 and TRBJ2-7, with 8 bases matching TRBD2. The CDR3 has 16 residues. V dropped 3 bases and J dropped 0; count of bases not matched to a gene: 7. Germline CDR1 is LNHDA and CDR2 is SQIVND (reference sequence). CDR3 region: CASSIGLAGLSYEQYP. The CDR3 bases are TGTGCCAGTAGTATTGGGCTAGCGGGCCTCTCCTACGAGCAGTACCCC.

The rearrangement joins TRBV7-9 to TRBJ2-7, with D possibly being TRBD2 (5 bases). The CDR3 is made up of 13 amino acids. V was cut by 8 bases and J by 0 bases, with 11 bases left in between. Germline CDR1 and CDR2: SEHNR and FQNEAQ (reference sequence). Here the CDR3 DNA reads TGTGCCAGCGGGAGCCCTTACTCCTACGAGCAGTACTTC. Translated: CASGSPYSYEQYF.

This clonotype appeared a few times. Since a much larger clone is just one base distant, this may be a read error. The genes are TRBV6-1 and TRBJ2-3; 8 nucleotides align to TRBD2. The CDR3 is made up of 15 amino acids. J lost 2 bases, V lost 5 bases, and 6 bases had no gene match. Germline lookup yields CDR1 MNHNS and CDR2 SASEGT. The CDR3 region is CASSQLAADTDTQYF. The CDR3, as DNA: TGTGCCAGCAGTCAACTAGCGGCCGACACAGATACGCAGTATTTT.

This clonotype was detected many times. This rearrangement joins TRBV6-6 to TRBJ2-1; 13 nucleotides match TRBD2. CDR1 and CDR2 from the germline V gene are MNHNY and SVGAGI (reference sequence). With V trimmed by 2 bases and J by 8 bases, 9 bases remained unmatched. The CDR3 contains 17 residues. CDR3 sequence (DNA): TGTGCCAGCAGTTACCCGAGGACTAGCGGGGGCTCATATGAGCAGTTCTTC. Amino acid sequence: CASSYPRTSGGSYEQFF.

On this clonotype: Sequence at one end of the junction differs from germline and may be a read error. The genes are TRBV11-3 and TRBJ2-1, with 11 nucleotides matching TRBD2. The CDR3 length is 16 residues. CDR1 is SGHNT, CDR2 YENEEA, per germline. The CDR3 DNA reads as TGCGCCAGCAGCCGACTAGCGGGGCGGCTACAATATGAGCAGTTCTTC. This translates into CASSRLAGRLQYEQFF.

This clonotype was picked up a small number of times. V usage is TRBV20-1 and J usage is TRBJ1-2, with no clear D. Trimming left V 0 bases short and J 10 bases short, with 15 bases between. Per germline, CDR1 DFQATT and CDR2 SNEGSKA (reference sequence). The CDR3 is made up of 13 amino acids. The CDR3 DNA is TGCAGTGCTAGAGATCTGGGTCGTGCCCTCTACACCTTC. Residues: CSARDLGRALYTF.

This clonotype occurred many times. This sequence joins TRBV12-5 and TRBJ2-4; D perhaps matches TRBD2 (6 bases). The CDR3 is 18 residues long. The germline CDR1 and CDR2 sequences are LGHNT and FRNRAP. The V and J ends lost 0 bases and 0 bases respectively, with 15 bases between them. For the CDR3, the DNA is TGTGCTAGTGGTTTGGTATTGTTGCCAGCGGGAGCCAAAAACATTCAGTACTTC. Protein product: CASGLVLLPAGAKNIQYF.